The T cell receptor (beta chain) described here comes from a study of T cell changes during pregnancy in multiple sclerosis. Clones were sequenced by immunoSEQ multiplex PCR, and TCRdb holds only the in-frame ones, with some missing. The sample lists around 45,000 clones, around 90% occurring once. The CDR3 is 12 residues long. V lost 6 bases, J lost 8 bases, and 6 bases stayed unmatched. Germline-derived CDR1 and CDR2 are MDHEN and SYDVKM. This rearrangement joins TRBV28 to TRBJ1-2, with 7 bases lining up with TRBD1. The sample was CD4+ T cells from peripheral blood mononuclear cells, taken in the second trimester of pregnancy. The TCR sequence derives from a female donor in good health, enrolled as a control in a pregnancy study. The CDR3 reads CASRRQGRGYTF. The CDR3 nucleotides read TGTGCCAGCAGGAGACAGGGTCGAGGCTACACCTTC.